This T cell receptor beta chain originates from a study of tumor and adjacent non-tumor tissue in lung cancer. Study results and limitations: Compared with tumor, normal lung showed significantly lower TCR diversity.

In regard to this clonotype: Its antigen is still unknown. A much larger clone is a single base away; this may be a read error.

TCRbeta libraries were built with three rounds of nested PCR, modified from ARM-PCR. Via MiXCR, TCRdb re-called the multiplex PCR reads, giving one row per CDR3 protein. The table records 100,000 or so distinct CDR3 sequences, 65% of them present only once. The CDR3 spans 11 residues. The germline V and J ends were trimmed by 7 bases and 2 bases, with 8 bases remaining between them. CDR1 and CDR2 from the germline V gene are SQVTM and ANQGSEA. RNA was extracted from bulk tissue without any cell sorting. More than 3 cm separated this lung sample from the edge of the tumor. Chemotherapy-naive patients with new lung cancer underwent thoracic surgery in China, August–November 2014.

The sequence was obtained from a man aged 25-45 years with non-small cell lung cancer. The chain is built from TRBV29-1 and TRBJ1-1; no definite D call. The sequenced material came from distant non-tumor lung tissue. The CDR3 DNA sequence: TGCAGCGAGGGCCTCAACACTGAAGCTTTCTTT. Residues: CSEGLNTEAFF.